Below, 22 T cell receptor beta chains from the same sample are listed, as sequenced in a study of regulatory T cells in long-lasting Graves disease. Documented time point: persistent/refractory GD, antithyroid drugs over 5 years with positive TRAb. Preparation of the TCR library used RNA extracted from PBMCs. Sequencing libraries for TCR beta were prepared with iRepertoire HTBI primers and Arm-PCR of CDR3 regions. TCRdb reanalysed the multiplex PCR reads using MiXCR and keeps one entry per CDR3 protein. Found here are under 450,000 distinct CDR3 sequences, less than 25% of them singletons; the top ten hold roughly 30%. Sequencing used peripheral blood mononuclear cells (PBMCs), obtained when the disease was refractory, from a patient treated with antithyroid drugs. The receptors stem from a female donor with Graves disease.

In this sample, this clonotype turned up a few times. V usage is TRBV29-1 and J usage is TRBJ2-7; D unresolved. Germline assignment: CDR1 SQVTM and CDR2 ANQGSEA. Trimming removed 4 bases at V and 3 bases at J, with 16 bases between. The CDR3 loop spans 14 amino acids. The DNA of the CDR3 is TGCAGCGTTGTCATGAAGAGCGTTAGCTACGAGCAGTACTTC. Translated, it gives CSVVMKSVSYEQYF.

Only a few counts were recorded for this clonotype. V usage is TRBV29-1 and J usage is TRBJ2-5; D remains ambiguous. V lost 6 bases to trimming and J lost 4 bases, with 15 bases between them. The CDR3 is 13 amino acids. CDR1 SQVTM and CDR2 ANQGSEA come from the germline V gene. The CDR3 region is CSVRTVESETQYF. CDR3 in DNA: TGCAGCGTCAGGACGGTGGAGTCAGAGACCCAGTACTTC.

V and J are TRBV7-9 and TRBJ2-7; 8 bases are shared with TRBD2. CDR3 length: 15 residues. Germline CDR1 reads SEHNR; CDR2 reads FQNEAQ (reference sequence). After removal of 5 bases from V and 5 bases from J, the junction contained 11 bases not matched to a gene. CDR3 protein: CASSDVAGPFNEQYF. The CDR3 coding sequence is TGTGCCAGCAGCGATGTAGCGGGGCCCTTTAACGAGCAGTACTTC.

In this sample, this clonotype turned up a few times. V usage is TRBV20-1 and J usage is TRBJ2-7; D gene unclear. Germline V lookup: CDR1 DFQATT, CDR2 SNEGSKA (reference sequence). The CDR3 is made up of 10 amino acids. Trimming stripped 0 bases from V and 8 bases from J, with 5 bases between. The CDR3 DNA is TGCAGTGCTAGAGATCAAAAGCAGTACTTC. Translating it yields CSARDQKQYF.

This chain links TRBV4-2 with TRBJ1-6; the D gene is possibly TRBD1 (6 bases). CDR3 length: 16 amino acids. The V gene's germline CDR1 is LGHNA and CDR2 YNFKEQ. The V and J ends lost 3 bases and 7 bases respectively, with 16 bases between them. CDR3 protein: CASSQAQGDGNSPLHF. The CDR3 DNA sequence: TGTGCCAGCAGCCAGGCACAGGGTGATGGAAATTCACCCCTCCACTTT.

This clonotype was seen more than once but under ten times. The CDR3 DNA follows: TGCAGTGCTCCCGGGACAGGGTTTTGGAAGGATGGCTACACCTTC. This gives the protein CSAPGTGFWKDGYTF. The chain employs TRBV20-1 and TRBJ1-2; 9 bases fit TRBD1. CDR3 length: 15 amino acids. V gave up 5 bases and J gave up 6 bases; unmatched junction bases: 13. Germline V gives CDR1 DFQATT, CDR2 SNEGSKA (reference sequence).

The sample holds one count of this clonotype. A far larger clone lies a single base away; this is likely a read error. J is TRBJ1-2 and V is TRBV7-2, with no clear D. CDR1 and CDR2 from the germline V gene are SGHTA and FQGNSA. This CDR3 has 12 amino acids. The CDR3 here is CASSSQNYSYTF. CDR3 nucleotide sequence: TGTGCCAGCAGCTCTCAAAACTATAGCTACACCTTC. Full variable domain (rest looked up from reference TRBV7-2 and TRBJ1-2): GAGVSQSPSNKVTEKGKDVELRCDPISGHTALYWYRQSLGQGLEFLIYFQGNSAPDKSGLPSDRFSAERTGGSVSTLTIQRTQQEDSAVYLCASSSQNYSYTFGSGTRLTVV.

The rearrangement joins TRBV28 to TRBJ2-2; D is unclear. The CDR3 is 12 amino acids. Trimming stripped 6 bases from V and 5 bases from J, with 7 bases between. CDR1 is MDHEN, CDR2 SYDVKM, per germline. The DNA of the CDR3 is TGTGCCAGCAGAAAAGGTACCGGGGAGCTGTTTTTT. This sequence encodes CASRKGTGELFF.

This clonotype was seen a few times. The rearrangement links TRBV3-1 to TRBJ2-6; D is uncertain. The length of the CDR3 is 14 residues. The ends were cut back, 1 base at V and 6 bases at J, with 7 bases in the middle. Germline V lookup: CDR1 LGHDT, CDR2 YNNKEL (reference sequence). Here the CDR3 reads CASSQVGVANVLTF. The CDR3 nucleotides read TGTGCCAGCAGCCAAGTTGGGGTGGCCAACGTCCTGACTTTC.

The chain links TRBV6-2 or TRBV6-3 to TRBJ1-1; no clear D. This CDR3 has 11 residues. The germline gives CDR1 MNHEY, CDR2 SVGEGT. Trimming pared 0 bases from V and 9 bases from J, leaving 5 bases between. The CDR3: CASSYSGKAFF. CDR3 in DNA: TGTGCCAGCAGTTACTCCGGGAAAGCTTTCTTT.

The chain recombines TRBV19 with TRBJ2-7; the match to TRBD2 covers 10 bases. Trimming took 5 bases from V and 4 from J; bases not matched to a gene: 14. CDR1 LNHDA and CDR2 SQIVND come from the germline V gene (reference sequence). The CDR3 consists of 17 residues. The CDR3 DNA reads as TGTGCCAGTAGTCCCCTACTTCCTAGCGGGAGAACATACGAGCAGTACTTC. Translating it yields CASSPLLPSGRTYEQYF.

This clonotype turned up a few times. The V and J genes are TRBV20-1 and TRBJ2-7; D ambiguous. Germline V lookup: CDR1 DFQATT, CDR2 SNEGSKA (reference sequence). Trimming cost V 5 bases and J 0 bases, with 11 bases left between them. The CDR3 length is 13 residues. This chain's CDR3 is CSASLQTSYEQYF. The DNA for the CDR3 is TGCAGTGCTTCGCTCCAAACCTCCTACGAGCAGTACTTC.

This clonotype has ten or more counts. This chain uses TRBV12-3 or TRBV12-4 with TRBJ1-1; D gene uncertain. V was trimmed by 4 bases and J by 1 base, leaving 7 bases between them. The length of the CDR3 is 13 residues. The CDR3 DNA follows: TGTGCCAGCAGTTGGGCGGAGAACACTGAAGCTTTCTTT. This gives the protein CASSWAENTEAFF.

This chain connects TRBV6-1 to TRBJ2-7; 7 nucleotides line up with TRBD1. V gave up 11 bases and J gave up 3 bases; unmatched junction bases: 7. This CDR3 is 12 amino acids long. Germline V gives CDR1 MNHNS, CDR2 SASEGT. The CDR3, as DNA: TGTGCCGGCCGCAGGGGGATCTACGAGCAGTACTTC. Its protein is CAGRRGIYEQYF.

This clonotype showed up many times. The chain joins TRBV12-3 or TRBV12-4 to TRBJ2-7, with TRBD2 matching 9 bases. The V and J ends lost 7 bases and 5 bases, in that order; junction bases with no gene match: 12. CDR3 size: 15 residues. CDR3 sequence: CASTLNGVAGDEQYF. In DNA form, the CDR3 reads TGTGCCAGCACCTTGAATGGGGTAGCGGGAGACGAGCAGTACTTC.

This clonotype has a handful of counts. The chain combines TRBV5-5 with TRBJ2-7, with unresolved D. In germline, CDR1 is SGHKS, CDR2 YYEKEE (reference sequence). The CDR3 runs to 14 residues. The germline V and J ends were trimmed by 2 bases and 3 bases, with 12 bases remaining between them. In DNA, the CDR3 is TGTGCCAGCAGCTTTGACGCCGTATACTACGAGCAGTACTTC. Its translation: CASSFDAVYYEQYF.

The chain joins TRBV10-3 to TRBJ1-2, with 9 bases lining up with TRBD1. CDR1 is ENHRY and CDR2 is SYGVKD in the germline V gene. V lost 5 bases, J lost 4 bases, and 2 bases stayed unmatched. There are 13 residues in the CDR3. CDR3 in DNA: TGTGCCATCAGTTTACAGGGGGCCTATGGCTACACCTTC. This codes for CAISLQGAYGYTF.

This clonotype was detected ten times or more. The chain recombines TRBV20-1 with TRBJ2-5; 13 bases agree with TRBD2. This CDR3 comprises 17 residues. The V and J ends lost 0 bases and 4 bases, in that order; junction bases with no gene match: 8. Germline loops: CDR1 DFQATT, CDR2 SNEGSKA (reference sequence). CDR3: CSARDLRTSGSSETQYF. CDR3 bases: TGCAGTGCTAGAGATCTGAGGACTAGCGGGAGTTCAGAGACCCAGTACTTC.

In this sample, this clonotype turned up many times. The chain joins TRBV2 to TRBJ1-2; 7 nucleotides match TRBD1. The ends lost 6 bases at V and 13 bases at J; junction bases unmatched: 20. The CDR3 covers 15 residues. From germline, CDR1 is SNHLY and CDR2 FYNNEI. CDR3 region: CASSRGDSARAFITF. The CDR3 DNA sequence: TGTGCCAGCAGCAGAGGGGACAGTGCGAGGGCATTCATCACCTTC.

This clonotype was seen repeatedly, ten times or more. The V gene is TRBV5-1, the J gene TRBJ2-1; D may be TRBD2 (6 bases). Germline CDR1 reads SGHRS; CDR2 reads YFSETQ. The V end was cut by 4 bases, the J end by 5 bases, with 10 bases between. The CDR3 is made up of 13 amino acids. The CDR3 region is CASSPGLHNEQFF. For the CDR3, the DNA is TGCGCCAGCAGCCCGGGACTCCACAATGAGCAGTTCTTC.

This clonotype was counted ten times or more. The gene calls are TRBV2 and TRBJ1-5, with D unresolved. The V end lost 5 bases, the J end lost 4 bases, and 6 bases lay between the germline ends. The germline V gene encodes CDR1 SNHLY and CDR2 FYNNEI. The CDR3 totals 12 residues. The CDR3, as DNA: TGTGCCAGCAGTCGACAAAATCAGCCCCAGCATTTT. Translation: CASSRQNQPQHF.

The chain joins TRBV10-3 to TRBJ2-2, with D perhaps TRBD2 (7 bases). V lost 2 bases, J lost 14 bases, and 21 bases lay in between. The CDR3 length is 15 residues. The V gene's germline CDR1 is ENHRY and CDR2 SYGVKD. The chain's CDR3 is CAISEAAGATGVLFF. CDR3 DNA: TGTGCCATCAGTGAGGCTGCGGGGGCCACCGGGGTCCTGTTTTTT.